These 14 T cell receptor beta chains originate from one sample sequenced in a study of shared clonotypes between healthy human individuals. Sequencing used immunoSEQ multiplex PCR; TCRdb keeps in-frame clones, though not all of them. In the table there are more than 2,000,000 clones, over 85% of which are singletons. The sample was naive CD4+ T cells sorted from blood. Stated subset: CD45RA+ positively selected. The receptors derive from a man between 18 and 35 years old in good health.

The chain employs TRBV6-1 and TRBJ2-7; 7 positions agree with TRBD2. The ends lost 1 base at V and 3 bases at J; junction bases unmatched: 6. The CDR3 runs 15 residues. Per germline, CDR1 MNHNS and CDR2 SASEGT. The DNA of the CDR3 is TGTGCCAGCAGTGAAGGGACTAGAAAAGGCTACGAGCAGTACTTC. This gives the protein CASSEGTRKGYEQYF.

The rearrangement uses TRBV6-1 and TRBJ1-1; no reliable D call. The length of the CDR3 is 14 residues. CDR1 and CDR2 (germline): MNHNS, SASEGT. V was trimmed by 3 bases and J by 8 bases, leaving 16 bases between them. Here the CDR3 DNA reads TGTGCCAGCAGTGATAAGGAGATGAAGCCCGAAGCTTTCTTT. Amino acids: CASSDKEMKPEAFF.

The chain is built from TRBV29-1 and TRBJ1-2; 9 nucleotides line up with TRBD1. Losses at the gene ends were 0 bases for V and 4 bases for J; bases not matched to a gene: 3. The germline V gene encodes CDR1 SQVTM and CDR2 ANQGSEA. CDR3 size: 14 residues. The CDR3 DNA follows: TGCAGCGTTGAAGATGACAGGGGGGCCTATGGCTACACCTTC. It specifies CSVEDDRGAYGYTF.

V and J are TRBV19 and TRBJ2-1, with D possibly TRBD2 on 7 matching bases. The V gene lost 7 bases and the J gene lost 7 bases, with 17 bases spanning the gap. This CDR3 has 14 amino acids. Germline V CDR1 and CDR2: LNHDA, SQIVND (reference sequence). CDR3 DNA: TGTGCCAGTATGGACGGGGGGCTGGGTAATGAGCAGTTCTTC. Translating gives CASMDGGLGNEQFF.

V gene TRBV6-4 combines with J gene TRBJ1-6, with D maybe TRBD1 (5 bases). V was clipped by 0 bases and J by 7 bases, with 7 bases between them. CDR3 length: 14 residues. Germline assignment: CDR1 MRHNA and CDR2 SNTAGT. CDR3 region: CASSDSGTNSPLHF. The CDR3 nucleotides read TGTGCCAGCAGTGACTCAGGGACGAATTCACCCCTCCACTTT.

The chain links TRBV10-3 to TRBJ1-3; no firm D call. The germline V and J ends were trimmed by 6 bases and 10 bases, with 19 bases remaining between them. From germline, CDR1 is ENHRY and CDR2 SYGVKD. This CDR3 comprises 14 residues. CDR3 sequence: CAISSAGPDQTIYF. The CDR3 nucleotides are TGTGCCATCAGCAGTGCCGGACCAGACCAAACCATATATTTT.

The rearrangement uses TRBV29-1 and TRBJ2-5; D uncertain. The CDR3 loop spans 12 amino acids. Germline V CDR1 and CDR2: SQVTM, ANQGSEA. The V end lost 3 bases, the J end lost 5 bases, and 10 bases lay between the germline ends. CDR3 in amino acids: CSVDVVGETQYF. The CDR3 nucleotides read TGCAGCGTTGACGTCGTTGGGGAGACCCAGTACTTC.

CDR3 DNA sequence: TGTGCCATCCAGGAGGGGACAGCACTCTACGAGCAGTACTTC. It specifies CAIQEGTALYEQYF. This chain connects TRBV10-3 to TRBJ2-7, with a tentative D call TRBD1 (7 bases). The CDR3 loop spans 14 amino acids. V was cut by 8 bases and J by 3 bases, with 17 bases left in between. CDR1 is ENHRY, CDR2 SYGVKD, per germline.

The chain uses TRBV5-4 and TRBJ2-1; 10 nucleotides agree with TRBD1. The CDR3 spans 13 residues. Germline V gene lookup returns CDR1 SGHNT and CDR2 YYREEE (reference sequence). With V trimmed by 4 bases and J by 7 bases, 2 bases remained unmatched. The CDR3 spells CASSPGQGNEQFF. The CDR3 nucleotides read TGTGCCAGCAGCCCGGGACAGGGGAATGAGCAGTTCTTC.

V is TRBV25-1 and J is TRBJ2-5; D remains ambiguous. V was shortened by 0 bases and J by 2 bases, with 10 bases between the two germline ends. The CDR3 covers 15 residues. Germline V gene data show CDR1 as MGHDK and CDR2 as SYGVNS. CDR3 in amino acids: CASSEYTGRQETQYF. Written as DNA, the CDR3 is TGTGCCAGCAGTGAATATACGGGCAGACAAGAGACCCAGTACTTC.

The rearrangement uses TRBV4-1 and TRBJ2-6, with 7 bases identical to TRBD1. The CDR3 spans 19 residues. Germline V lookup: CDR1 MGHRA, CDR2 YSYEKL. With 0 bases clipped from V and 2 bases from J, the junction kept 10 bases outside the gene matches. The DNA for the CDR3 is TGCGCCAGCAGCCAAGAAGGAGGAACAGGGGTCCCTGGGGCCAACGTCCTGACTTTC. Encoded protein: CASSQEGGTGVPGANVLTF.

The rearrangement uses TRBV6-5 and TRBJ1-6; D gene unclear. Trimming left V 8 bases short and J 8 bases short, with 13 bases between. This CDR3 contains 13 residues. Germline loops: CDR1 MNHEY, CDR2 SVGAGI. The CDR3 bases are TGTGCCAGCGGAGTTAGGGAGGATTCACCCCTCCACTTT. This encodes CASGVREDSPLHF.

This chain uses TRBV12-2 with TRBJ1-2. TRBV12-2 is a pseudogene locus. The CDR3 has 12 residues. As DNA, the CDR3 is TGTGCAAGTCGCTTAGTCAGCAAGGGCTACACCTTC. Translation gives CASRLVSKGYTF.

The chain is built from TRBV6-6 and TRBJ1-2; D might be TRBD1 (5 bases). Looked up from germline, CDR1 is MNHNY and CDR2 is SVGAGI (reference sequence). With 4 bases removed from V and 1 base from J, the gap between germline ends came to 7 bases. The CDR3 runs 13 residues. The CDR3 nucleotides are TGTGCCAGCAGTTTACAGGATAACTATGGCTACACCTTC. Translated, it gives CASSLQDNYGYTF.